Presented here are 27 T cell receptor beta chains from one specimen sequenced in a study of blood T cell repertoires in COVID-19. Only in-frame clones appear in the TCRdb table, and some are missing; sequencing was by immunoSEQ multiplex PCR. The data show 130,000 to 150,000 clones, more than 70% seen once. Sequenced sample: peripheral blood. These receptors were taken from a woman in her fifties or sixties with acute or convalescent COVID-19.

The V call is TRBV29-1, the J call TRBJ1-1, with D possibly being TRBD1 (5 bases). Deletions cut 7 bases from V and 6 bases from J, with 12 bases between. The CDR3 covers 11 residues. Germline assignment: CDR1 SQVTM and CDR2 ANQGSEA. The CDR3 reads CSAGGGSEAFF. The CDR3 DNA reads TGCAGCGCCGGGGGGGGTTCTGAAGCTTTCTTT.

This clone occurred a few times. The CDR3 sequence is CASTPGTENTEAFF. The CDR3, as DNA: TGTGCCAGCACACCCGGGACAGAGAACACTGAAGCTTTCTTT. J is TRBJ1-1 and V is TRBV4-2, with 7 nucleotides matching TRBD1. Germline V CDR1 and CDR2: LGHNA, YNFKEQ. The CDR3 contains 14 residues. V shed 7 bases and J 1 base; nucleotides not matched to a gene: 6.

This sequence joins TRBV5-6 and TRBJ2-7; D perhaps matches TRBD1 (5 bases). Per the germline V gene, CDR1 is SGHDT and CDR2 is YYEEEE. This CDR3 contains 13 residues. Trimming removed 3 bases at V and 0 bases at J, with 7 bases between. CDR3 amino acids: CASSSRVSYEQYF. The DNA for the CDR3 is TGTGCCAGCAGCTCCAGGGTCTCCTACGAGCAGTACTTC.

The CDR3 DNA reads TGTGCCAGCAGTTCCCCGCTCGGGGGGGCCTATGGCTACACCTTC. Amino acids: CASSSPLGGAYGYTF. V is TRBV27 and J is TRBJ1-2; D may be TRBD1 (6 bases). Germline V gene data show CDR1 as MNHEY and CDR2 as SMNVEV (reference sequence). CDR3 length: 15 amino acids. V was trimmed by 4 bases and J by 4 bases, leaving 16 bases between them.

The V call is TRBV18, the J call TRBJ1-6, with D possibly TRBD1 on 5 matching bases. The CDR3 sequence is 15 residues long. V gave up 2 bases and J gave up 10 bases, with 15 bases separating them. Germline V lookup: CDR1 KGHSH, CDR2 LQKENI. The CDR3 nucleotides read TGTGCCAGCTCACCAGGGGGGGAGGTCGGCTCACCCCTCCACTTT. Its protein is CASSPGGEVGSPLHF.

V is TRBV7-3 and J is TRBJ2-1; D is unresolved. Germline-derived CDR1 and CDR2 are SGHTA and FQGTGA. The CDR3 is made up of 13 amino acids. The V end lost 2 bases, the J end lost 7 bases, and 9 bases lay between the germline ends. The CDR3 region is CASSLYLINEQFF. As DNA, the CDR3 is TGTGCCAGCAGCTTATATCTTATTAATGAGCAGTTCTTC.

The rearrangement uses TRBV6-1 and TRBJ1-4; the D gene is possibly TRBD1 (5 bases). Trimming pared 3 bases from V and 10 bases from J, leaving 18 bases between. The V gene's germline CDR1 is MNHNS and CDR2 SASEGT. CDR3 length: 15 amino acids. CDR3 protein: CASSDHQGLSRKLFF. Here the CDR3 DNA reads TGTGCCAGCAGTGACCACCAGGGCTTATCAAGAAAACTGTTTTTT.

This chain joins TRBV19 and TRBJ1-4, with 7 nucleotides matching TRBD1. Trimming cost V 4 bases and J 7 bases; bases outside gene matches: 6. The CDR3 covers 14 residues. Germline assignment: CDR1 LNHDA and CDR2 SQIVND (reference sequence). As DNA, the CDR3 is TGTGCCAGTAGTACCCAGGGGGGCGGTGAAAAACTGTTTTTT. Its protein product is CASSTQGGGEKLFF.

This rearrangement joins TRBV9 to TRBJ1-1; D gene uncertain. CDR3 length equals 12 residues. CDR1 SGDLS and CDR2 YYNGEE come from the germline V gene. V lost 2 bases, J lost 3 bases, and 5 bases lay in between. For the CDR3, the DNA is TGTGCCAGCAGCGTCCGGGACACTGAAGCTTTCTTT. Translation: CASSVRDTEAFF.

The CDR3 nucleotides are TGTGCCAGCAGCCCGCCCGGGAGGGACTATGGCTACACCTTC. As protein: CASSPPGRDYGYTF. The chain joins TRBV7-9 to TRBJ1-2, with D unresolved. The germline CDR1 and CDR2 sequences are SEHNR and FQNEAQ (reference sequence). V was trimmed by 5 bases and J by 3 bases, leaving 13 bases between them. The CDR3 has 14 amino acids.

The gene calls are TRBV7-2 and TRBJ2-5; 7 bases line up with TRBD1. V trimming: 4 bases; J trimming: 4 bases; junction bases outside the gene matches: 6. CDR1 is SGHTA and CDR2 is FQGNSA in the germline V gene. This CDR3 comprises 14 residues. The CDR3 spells CASSSEGGRETQYF. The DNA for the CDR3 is TGTGCCAGCAGCTCAGAAGGGGGCCGAGAGACCCAGTACTTC.

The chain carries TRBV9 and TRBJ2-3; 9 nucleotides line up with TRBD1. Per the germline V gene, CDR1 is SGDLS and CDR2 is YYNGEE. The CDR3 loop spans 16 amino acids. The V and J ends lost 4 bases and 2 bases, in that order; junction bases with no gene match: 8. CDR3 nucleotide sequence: TGTGCCAGCAGCTCTGGGACAGGGACCGCCACAGATACGCAGTATTTT. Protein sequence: CASSSGTGTATDTQYF.

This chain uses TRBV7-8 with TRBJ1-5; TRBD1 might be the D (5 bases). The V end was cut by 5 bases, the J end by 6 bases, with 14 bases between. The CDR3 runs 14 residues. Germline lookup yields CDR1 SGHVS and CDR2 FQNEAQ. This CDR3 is CASSPYRFGQPQHF. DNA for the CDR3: TGTGCCAGCAGCCCCTACAGGTTCGGTCAGCCCCAGCATTTT.

The CDR3 sequence: CASRIPAGRERWTQYF. CDR3 nucleotides: TGTGCCAGCCGCATACCGGCGGGACGGGAGAGGTGGACCCAGTACTTC. V usage is TRBV2 and J usage is TRBJ2-5, with D possibly being TRBD2 (6 bases). This CDR3 comprises 16 residues. Germline lookup yields CDR1 SNHLY and CDR2 FYNNEI. V gave up 8 bases and J gave up 7 bases, with 26 bases separating them.

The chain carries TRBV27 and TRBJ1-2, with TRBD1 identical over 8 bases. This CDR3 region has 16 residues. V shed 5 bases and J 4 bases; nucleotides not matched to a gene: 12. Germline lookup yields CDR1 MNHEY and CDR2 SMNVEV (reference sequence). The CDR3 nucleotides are TGTGCCAGCAGTCCCCTCCAGGGGGCGCTTGGCTATGGCTACACCTTC. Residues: CASSPLQGALGYGYTF.

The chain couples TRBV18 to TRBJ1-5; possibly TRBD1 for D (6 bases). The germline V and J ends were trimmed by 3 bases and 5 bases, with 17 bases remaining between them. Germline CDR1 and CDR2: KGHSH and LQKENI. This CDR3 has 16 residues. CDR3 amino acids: CASSPPQGPRDQPQHF. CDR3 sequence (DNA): TGTGCCAGCTCACCTCCGCAGGGGCCGAGGGATCAGCCCCAGCATTTT.

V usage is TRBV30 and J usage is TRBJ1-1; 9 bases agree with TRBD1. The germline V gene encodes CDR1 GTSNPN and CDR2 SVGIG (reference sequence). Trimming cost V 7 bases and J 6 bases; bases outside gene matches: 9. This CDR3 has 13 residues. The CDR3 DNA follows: TGTGCCTTTGGGACAGGGCCTTCCTCTGAAGCTTTCTTT. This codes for CAFGTGPSSEAFF. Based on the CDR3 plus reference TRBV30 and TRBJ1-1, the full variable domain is SQTIHQWPATLVQPVGSPLSLECTVEGTSNPNLYWYRQAAGRGLQLLFYSVGIGQISSEVPQNLSASRPQDRQFILSSKKLLLSDSGFYLCAFGTGPSSEAFFGQGTRLTVV.

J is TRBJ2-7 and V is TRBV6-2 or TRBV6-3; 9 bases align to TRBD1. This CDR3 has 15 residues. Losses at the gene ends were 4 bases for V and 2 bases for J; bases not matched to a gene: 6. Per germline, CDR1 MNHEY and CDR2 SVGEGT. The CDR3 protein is CASSWTGAYTYEQYF. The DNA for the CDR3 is TGTGCCAGCAGTTGGACAGGGGCATATACCTACGAGCAGTACTTC.

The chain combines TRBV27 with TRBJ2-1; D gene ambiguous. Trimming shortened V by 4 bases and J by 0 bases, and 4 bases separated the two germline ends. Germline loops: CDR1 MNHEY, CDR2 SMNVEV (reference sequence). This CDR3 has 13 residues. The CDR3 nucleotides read TGTGCCAGCAGTTCTTCCTCCTACAATGAGCAGTTCTTC. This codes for CASSSSSYNEQFF.

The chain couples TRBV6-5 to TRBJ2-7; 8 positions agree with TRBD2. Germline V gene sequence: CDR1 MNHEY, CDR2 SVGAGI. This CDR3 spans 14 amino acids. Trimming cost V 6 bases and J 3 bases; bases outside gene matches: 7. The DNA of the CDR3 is TGTGCCAGCAGCTCACTAGCGGACAGCTACGAGCAGTACTTC. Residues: CASSSLADSYEQYF.

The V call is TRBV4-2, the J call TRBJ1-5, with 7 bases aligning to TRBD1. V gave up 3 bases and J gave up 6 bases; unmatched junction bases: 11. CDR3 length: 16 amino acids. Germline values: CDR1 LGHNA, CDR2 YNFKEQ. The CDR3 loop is CASSQEGGVRGQPQHF. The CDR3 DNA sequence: TGTGCCAGCAGCCAGGAAGGGGGCGTTAGGGGTCAGCCCCAGCATTTT.

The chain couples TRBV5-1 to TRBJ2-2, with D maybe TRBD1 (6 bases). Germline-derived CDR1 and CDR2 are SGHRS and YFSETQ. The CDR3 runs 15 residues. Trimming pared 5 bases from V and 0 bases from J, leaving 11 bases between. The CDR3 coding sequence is TGCGCCAGCAGTCACGGGACACCGAACACCGGGGAGCTGTTTTTT. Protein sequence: CASSHGTPNTGELFF.

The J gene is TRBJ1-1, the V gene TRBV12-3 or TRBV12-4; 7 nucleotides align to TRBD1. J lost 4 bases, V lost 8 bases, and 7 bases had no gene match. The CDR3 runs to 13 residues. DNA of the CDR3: TGTGCCAGCCTACCTAACAGGGGCACTGAAGCTTTCTTT. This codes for CASLPNRGTEAFF.

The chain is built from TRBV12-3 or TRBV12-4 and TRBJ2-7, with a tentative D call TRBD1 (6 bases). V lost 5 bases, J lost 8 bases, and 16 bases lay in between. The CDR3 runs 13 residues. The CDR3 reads CASSKLGTPQQYF. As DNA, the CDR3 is TGTGCCAGCAGTAAATTAGGGACACCTCAGCAGTACTTC.

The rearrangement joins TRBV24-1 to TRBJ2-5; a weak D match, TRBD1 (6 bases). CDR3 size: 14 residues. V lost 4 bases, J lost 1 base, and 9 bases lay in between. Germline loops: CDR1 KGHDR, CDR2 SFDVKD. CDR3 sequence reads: CATSDTDSQETQYF. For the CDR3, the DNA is TGTGCCACCAGTGACACGGACAGCCAAGAGACCCAGTACTTC.

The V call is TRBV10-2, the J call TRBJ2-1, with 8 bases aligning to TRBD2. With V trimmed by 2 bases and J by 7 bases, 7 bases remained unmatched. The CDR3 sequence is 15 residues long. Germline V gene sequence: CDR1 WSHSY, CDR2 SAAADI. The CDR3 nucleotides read TGCGCCAGCAGTGAGGTTAGCGGGATTAAGAATGAGCAGTTCTTC. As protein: CASSEVSGIKNEQFF.

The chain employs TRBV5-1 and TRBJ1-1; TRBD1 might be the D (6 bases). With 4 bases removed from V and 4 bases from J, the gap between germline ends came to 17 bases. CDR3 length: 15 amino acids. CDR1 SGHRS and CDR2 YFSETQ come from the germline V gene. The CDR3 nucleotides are TGCGCCAGCAGCCAGGGCTGGGGGCCGGGCACTGAAGCTTTCTTT. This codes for CASSQGWGPGTEAFF.